This TCR beta chain derives from a study of OX40 agonist ivuxolimab in advanced cancers. Study-level background: Patients were dosed with the agonistic anti-OX40 (CD134) antibody ivuxolimab.

Some clones are missing from TCRdb's copy, which holds only in-frame ones; the method was immunoSEQ multiplex PCR. Among 55,000 to 90,000 clones listed, more than 80% were seen once. CDR3 length: 15 amino acids. V dropped 5 bases and J dropped 0 bases, with 11 bases sitting between them. The V gene's germline CDR1 is LNHDA and CDR2 SQIVND (reference sequence). Study conclusions and caveats: Blood T cells, both CD4+ and CD8+, expanded clonally by week 6 at 0.1 to 3.0 mg/kg.

A single count supports this clone. Its antigen remains unidentified. This clonotype was obtained from an adult with an advanced solid tumor such as melanoma, head and neck, liver or kidney cancer. This chain connects TRBV19 to TRBJ1-3; D unresolved. The sample in question was CD4+ or CD8+ T cells sorted from blood, obtained in a trial of the OX40 agonist ivuxolimab. The chain's CDR3 is CASSFGAVSGNTIYF. Written as DNA, the CDR3 is TGTGCCAGTAGTTTCGGAGCCGTCTCTGGAAACACCATATATTTT.